This entry features one T cell receptor beta chain sequence. Assay: immunoSEQ multiplex PCR; the TCRdb copy retains only in-frame clones and omits some. The sample records some 140,000 clones, 86% being singletons. Trimming cost V 5 bases and J 7 bases; bases outside gene matches: 5. CDR1 and CDR2 (germline): MNHNY, SVGAGI (reference sequence). The CDR3 is 14 amino acids. This entry belongs to a study of cytomegalovirus exposure and HLA in healthy donors. This clonotype originated in a young man in good health and CMV-seronegative. This chain links TRBV6-6 with TRBJ1-5, with 10 bases fitting TRBD1. Sample: PBMCs. The CDR3 sequence: CASSPETGGQPQHF. The CDR3 coding sequence is TGTGCCAGCAGTCCCGAGACAGGGGGCCAGCCCCAGCATTTT.